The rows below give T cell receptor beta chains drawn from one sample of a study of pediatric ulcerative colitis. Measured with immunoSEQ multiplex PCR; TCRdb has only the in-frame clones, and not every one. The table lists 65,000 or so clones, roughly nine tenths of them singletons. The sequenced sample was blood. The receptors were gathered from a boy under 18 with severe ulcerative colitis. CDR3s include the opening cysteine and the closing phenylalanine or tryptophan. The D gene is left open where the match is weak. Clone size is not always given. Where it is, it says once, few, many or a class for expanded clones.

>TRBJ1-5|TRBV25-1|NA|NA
CASGDGPQHF
TGTGCCAGCGGGGACGGGCCCCAGCATTTT
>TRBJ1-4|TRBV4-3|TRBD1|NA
CASSQHSSQGDVEKLFF
TGCGCCAGCAGCCAACATTCCTCACAGGGGGACGTTGAAAAACTGTTTTTT
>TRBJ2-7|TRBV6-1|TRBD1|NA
CASSVGPGQGSYEQYF
TGTGCCAGCAGTGTTGGACCGGGACAGGGCTCCTACGAGCAGTACTTC
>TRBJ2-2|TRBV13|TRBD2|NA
CASSSLSGISFGELFF
TGTGCCAGCAGCTCCCTCAGCGGGATTTCCTTCGGGGAGCTGTTTTTT
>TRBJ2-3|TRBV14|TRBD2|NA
CASSQWLAGGPMDTQYF
TGTGCCAGCAGCCAATGGCTAGCGGGAGGGCCAATGGATACGCAGTATTTT
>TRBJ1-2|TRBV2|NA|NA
CASSETPVYGYTF
TGTGCCAGCAGTGAGACACCAGTATATGGCTACACCTTC
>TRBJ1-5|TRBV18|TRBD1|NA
CASSKGQSNQPQHF
TGTGCCAGCTCAAAGGGACAGAGCAATCAGCCCCAGCATTTT
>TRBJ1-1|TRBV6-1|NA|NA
CASSGRQINTEAFF
TGTGCCAGCAGTGGCAGACAGATCAACACTGAAGCTTTCTTT
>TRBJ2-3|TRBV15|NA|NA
CATSRPDLAFTDTQYF
TGTGCCACCAGCAGACCCGACCTAGCGTTCACAGATACGCAGTATTTT
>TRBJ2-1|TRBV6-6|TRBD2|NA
CASSYQWAGGNNEQFF
TGTGCCAGCAGTTATCAATGGGCGGGGGGAAACAATGAGCAGTTCTTC
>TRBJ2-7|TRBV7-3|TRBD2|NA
CASSSPPLAGAFDEQYF
TGTGCCAGCAGCTCGCCTCCCTTAGCGGGAGCCTTCGACGAGCAGTACTTC
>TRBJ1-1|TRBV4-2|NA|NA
CASSQEGGSLGEAFF
TGTGCCAGCAGCCAAGAGGGGGGATCTTTGGGTGAAGCTTTCTTT
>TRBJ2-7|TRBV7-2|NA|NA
CASSSWRLAYEQYF
TGTGCCAGCAGCTCGTGGCGCCTAGCCTACGAGCAGTACTTC
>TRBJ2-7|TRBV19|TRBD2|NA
CASTPHRGSGRDYEQYF
TGTGCCAGTACCCCACACCGTGGTAGCGGGAGGGACTACGAGCAGTACTTC
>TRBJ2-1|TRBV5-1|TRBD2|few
CASTDGLAVTHGQFF
TGCGCCAGCACCGATGGACTAGCGGTTACCCACGGGCAGTTCTTC
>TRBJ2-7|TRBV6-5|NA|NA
CASSYKSSGYEQYF
TGTGCCAGCAGTTACAAGTCATCGGGCTACGAGCAGTACTTC
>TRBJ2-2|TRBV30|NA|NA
CAWSATGELFF
TGTGCCTGGAGTGCAACCGGGGAGCTGTTTTTT
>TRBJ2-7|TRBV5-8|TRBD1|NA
CASSPGGQGSYEQYF
TGTGCCAGCAGCCCCGGGGGACAGGGATCCTACGAGCAGTACTTC
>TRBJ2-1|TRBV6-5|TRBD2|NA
CASSSGTSGRNEQFF
TGTGCCAGCAGTTCCGGGACTAGCGGGAGAAATGAGCAGTTCTTC
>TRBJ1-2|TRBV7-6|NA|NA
CASSPRTDYGYTF
TGTGCCAGCAGCCCCCGGACGGACTATGGCTACACCTTC
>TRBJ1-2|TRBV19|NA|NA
CASRQRVDYGYTF
TGTGCCAGTAGACAGCGGGTTGATTATGGCTACACCTTC
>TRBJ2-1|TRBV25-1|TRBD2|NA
CASSEPSGSIRNEQFF
TGTGCCAGCAGTGAACCTAGCGGGAGTATTAGGAATGAGCAGTTCTTC
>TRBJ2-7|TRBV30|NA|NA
CAWRTSSSEQYF
TGTGCCTGGAGGACTTCTAGTTCCGAGCAGTACTTC
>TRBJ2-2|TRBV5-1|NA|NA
CASSLMPGRATGELFF
TGCGCCAGCAGCTTGATGCCAGGGCGCGCCACCGGGGAGCTGTTTTTT
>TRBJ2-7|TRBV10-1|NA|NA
CASSDGLVIYEQYF
TGCGCCAGCAGTGATGGTCTAGTCATATACGAGCAGTACTTC
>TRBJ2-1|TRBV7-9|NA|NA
CASSSSRGTGYNEQFF
TGTGCCAGCAGCTCCTCTCGCGGCACAGGCTACAATGAGCAGTTCTTC
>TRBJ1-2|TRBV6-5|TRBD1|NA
CASSAPGQGAFGYTF
TGTGCCAGCAGTGCACCGGGACAGGGGGCATTTGGCTACACCTTC
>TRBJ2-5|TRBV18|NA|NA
CASSPYRIQGEETQYF
TGTGCCAGCTCACCATACCGCATACAGGGAGAAGAGACCCAGTACTTC
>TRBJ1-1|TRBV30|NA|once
CAWIMNTEAFF
TGTGCCTGGATCATGAACACTGAAGCTTTCTTT
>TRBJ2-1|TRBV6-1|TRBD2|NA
CASSEEAGGSYNEQFF
TGTGCCAGCAGTGAAGAGGCGGGAGGGTCCTACAATGAGCAGTTCTTC
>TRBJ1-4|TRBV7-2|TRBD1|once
CASSPDRGHSEKLFF
TGTGCCAGCAGCCCTGACAGGGGGCACAGCGAAAAACTGTTTTTT
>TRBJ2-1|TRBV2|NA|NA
CASSSGRHEQFF
TGTGCCAGCAGTTCAGGGCGTCATGAGCAGTTCTTC
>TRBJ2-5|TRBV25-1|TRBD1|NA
CASSENNRDRVTETQYF
TGTGCCAGCAGTGAAAATAACCGGGACAGGGTTACAGAGACCCAGTACTTC
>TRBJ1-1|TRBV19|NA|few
CASSILTQVGTEAFF
TGTGCCAGTAGTATTCTCACACAGGTCGGGACTGAAGCTTTCTTT
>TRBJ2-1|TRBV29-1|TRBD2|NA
CSVEGIAGETDEQFF
TGCAGCGTTGAAGGCATAGCGGGTGAGACCGATGAGCAGTTCTTC
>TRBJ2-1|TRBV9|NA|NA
CASSPRGTPDPYNEQFF
TGTGCCAGCAGCCCACGGGGTACTCCGGACCCTTACAATGAGCAGTTCTTC
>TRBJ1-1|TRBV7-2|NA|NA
CASSVVWGPGTEAFF
TGTGCCAGCAGCGTTGTATGGGGTCCTGGCACTGAAGCTTTCTTT
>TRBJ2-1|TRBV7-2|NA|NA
CASSNSGRAYNEQFF
TGTGCCAGCAGCAATAGCGGAAGGGCCTACAATGAGCAGTTCTTC
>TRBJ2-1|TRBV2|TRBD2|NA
CASSEDGLAGNPGEQFF
TGTGCCAGCAGTGAAGATGGGCTAGCGGGAAACCCCGGGGAGCAGTTCTTC
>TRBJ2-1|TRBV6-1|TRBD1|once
CASSERDRSYNEQFF
TGTGCCAGCAGTGAACGGGACAGGTCCTACAATGAGCAGTTCTTC
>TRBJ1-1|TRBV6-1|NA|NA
CASTARVEGTEAFF
TGTGCCAGCACCGCTCGGGTGGAGGGAACTGAAGCTTTCTTT
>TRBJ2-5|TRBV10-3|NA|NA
CAISFGAQETQYF
TGTGCCATCAGTTTCGGCGCACAAGAGACCCAGTACTTC
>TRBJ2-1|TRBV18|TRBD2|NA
CASSTGVSGRGEQFF
TGTGCCAGCTCCACCGGGGTTAGCGGGAGAGGTGAGCAGTTCTTC
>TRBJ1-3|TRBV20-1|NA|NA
CSAREATDLYF
TGCAGTGCTAGAGAGGCGACGGATCTATATTTT
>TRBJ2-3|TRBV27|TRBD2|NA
CASSFSWAAGVRPDTQYF
TGTGCCAGCAGTTTCTCCTGGGCAGCGGGAGTCCGTCCAGATACGCAGTATTTT
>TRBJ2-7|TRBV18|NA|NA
CASSPYTEVYEQYF
TGTGCCAGCTCACCCTACACGGAGGTCTACGAGCAGTACTTC
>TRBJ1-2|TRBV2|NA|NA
CASSEDGTGPYGYTF
TGTGCCAGCAGTGAAGACGGAACAGGACCCTATGGCTACACCTTC